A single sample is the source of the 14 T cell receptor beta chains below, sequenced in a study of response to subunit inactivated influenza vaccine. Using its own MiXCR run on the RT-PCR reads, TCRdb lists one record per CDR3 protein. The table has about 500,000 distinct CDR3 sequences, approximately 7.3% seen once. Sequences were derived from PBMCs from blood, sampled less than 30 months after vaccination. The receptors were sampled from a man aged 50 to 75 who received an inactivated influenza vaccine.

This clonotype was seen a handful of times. As DNA, the CDR3 is TGTGCCAGCAGTTTCTTGGGGATAGGTAATTCACCCCTCCACTTT. It specifies CASSFLGIGNSPLHF. The chain has TRBV12-3 or TRBV12-4 and TRBJ1-6; D unresolved. The CDR3 spans 15 residues. The V end was cut by 3 bases, the J end by 6 bases, with 12 bases between.

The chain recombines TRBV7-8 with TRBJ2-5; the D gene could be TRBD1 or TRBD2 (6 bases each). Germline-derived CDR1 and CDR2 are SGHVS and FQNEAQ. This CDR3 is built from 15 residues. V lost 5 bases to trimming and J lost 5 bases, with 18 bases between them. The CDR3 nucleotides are TGTGCCAGCAGCCCCCGACACGGAGGGGGTGAGACCCAGTACTTC. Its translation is CASSPRHGGGETQYF.

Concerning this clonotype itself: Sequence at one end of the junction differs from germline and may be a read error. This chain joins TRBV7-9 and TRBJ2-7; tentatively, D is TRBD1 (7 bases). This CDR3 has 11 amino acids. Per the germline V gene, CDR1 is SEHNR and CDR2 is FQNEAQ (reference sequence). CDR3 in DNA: TGTGCCAGCAGCTCGGCGGGACAGACCACCTTC. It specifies CASSSAGQTTF.

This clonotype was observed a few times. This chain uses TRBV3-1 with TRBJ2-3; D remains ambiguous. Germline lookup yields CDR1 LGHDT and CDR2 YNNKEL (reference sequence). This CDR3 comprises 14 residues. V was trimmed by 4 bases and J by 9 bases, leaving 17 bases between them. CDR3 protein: CASSLYDTKSTQYF. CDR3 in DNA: TGTGCCAGCAGCCTATACGACACAAAATCAACGCAGTATTTT.

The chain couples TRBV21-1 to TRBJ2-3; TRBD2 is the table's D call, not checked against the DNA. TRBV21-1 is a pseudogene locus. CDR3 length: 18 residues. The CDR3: CASSKAGTSGNVRDTQYF. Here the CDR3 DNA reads TGTGCCAGCAGCAAAGCGGGAACTAGCGGGAATGTGAGAGATACGCAGTATTTT.

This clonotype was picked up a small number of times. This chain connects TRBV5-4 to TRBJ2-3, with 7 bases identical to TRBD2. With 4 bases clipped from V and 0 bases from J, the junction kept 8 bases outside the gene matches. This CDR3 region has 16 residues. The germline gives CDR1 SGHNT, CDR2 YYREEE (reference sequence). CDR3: CASSVRLAQSTDTQYF. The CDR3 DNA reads TGTGCCAGCAGCGTTCGACTAGCTCAAAGCACAGATACGCAGTATTTT.

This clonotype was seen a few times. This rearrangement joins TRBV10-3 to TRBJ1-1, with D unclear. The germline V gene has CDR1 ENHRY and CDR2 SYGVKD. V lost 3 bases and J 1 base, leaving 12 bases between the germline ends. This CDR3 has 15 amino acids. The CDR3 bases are TGTGCCATCAGTGACGGGGAGGTAAGGAACACTGAAGCTTTCTTT. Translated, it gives CAISDGEVRNTEAFF.

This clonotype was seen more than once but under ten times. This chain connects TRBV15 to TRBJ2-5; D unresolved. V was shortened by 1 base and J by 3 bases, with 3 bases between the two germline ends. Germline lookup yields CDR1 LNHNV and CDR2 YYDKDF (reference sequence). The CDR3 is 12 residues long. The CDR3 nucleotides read TGTGCCACCAGCAGAGTAGAAGAGACCCAGTACTTC. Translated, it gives CATSRVEETQYF.

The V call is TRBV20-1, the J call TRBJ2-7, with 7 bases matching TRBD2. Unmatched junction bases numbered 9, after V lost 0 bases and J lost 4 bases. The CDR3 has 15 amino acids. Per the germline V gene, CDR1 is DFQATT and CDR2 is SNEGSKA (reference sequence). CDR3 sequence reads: CSARDLKAGAYEQYF. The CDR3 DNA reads TGCAGTGCTAGAGATCTAAAGGCGGGAGCTTACGAGCAGTACTTC.

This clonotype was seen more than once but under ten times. This CDR3 reads CASIQGTYGYTF. CDR3 nucleotide sequence: TGTGCCAGCATACAGGGGACCTATGGCTACACCTTC. The chain uses TRBV28 and TRBJ1-2; 7 bases map to TRBD1. The CDR3 is 12 residues long. The ends lost 7 bases at V and 4 bases at J; junction bases unmatched: 3. Germline CDR1 reads MDHEN; CDR2 reads SYDVKM.

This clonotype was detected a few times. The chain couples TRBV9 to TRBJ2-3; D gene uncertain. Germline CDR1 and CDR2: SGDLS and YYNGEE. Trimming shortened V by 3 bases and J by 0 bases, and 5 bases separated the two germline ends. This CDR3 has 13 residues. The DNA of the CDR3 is TGTGCCAGCAGCGACGGTAGCACAGATACGCAGTATTTT. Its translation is CASSDGSTDTQYF.

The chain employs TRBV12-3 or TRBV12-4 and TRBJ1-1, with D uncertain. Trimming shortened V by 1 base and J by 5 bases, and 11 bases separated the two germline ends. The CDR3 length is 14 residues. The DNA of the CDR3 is TGTGCCAGCAGTTTAGTACGCAAGGGTACTGAAGCTTTCTTT. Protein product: CASSLVRKGTEAFF.

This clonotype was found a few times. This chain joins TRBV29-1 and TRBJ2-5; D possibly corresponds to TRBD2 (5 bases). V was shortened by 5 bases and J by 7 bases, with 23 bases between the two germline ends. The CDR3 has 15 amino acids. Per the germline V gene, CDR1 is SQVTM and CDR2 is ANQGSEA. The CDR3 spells CSVLPEDGLFGTQYF. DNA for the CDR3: TGCAGCGTTCTTCCTGAAGATGGACTCTTTGGGACCCAGTACTTC.

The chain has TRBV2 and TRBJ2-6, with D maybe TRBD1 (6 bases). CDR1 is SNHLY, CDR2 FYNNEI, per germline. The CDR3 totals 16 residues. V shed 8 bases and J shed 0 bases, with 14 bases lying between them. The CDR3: CASGQLRSSGANVLTF. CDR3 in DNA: TGTGCCAGCGGACAGCTTAGGAGCTCTGGGGCCAACGTCCTGACTTTC.